This TCR beta chain was sequenced in a study of shared clonotypes between healthy human individuals. For this clone: Its cognate antigen is unknown.

Broader study findings: With a handful of donors compared, around 5.4% of naive CD4 clonotypes were shared.

The CDR3 has 15 residues. Germline V gives CDR1 MDHEN, CDR2 SYDVKM. V was trimmed by 5 bases and J by 5 bases, leaving 19 bases between them. Study donors comprised healthy, HIV-negative adults devoid of recent acute infection or vaccination. Partitioning of CD4+ cells yielded a CD45RA+ naive subset and a CD45RA-negative memory subset. In the authors' workflow: ImmunoSEQ output lacked quality scores and full-length reads, limiting matched filtering. Sequencing used immunoSEQ multiplex PCR; TCRdb keeps in-frame clones, though not all of them. V, J and clone size derive from that table, while D and trimming were established from the DNA sequence. The sample lists 780,000 or so clones; 55% to 75% were seen once.

This sequence was found in a woman in her 30s in good health. Sequenced material: memory CD4+ T cells sorted from blood. Subset noted: CD45RA-negative fraction. This chain links TRBV28 with TRBJ2-7, with D uncertain. CDR3 sequence (DNA): TGTGCCAGCAGTACGACACTCAGAATATCCCACGAGCAGTACTTC. This sequence encodes CASSTTLRISHEQYF.